One and the same sample provided the 7 T cell receptor beta chains below, sequenced in a study of a mutant IDH1 vaccine in newly diagnosed glioma. Repertoires were generated with immunoSEQ multiplex PCR, while TCRdb's copy carries only in-frame clones and drops some. Here the sample spans around 54,000 clones, around 86% being singletons. Time point indicated: week 23, last vaccination. Each dose of the vaccine consisted of 300 ug of mutant IDH1 20-mer peptide, with topical imiquimod. These receptors' antigens are unknown. The material was PBMCs, obtained from a glioma patient whose treatment included an IDH1 peptide vaccine. These receptors came from a man in his forties with glioma.

This sequence joins TRBV5-1 and TRBJ1-4; the D gene is possibly TRBD1 (6 bases). The CDR3 has 16 amino acids. V was cut by 4 bases and J by 0 bases, with 13 bases left in between. CDR1 is SGHRS and CDR2 is YFSETQ in the germline V gene. In DNA, the CDR3 is TGCGCCAGCAGCATCTTGGGGGCCGCAACTAATGAAAAACTGTTTTTT. As protein: CASSILGAATNEKLFF.

The V gene is TRBV4-1, the J gene TRBJ1-5; TRBD1 might be the D (5 bases). Trimming removed 5 bases from V and 6 bases from J, with 17 bases in between. CDR1 is MGHRA and CDR2 is YSYEKL in the germline V gene. This CDR3 is 15 amino acids long. The CDR3 here is CASSSGSGVVQPQHF. The CDR3 DNA follows: TGCGCCAGCAGCTCAGGGTCTGGAGTGGTTCAGCCCCAGCATTTT.

The chain carries TRBV18 and TRBJ2-3; D gene unclear. The CDR3 totals 14 residues. V was trimmed by 3 bases and J by 1 base, leaving 8 bases between them. CDR1 is KGHSH, CDR2 LQKENI, per germline. In DNA, the CDR3 is TGTGCCAGCTCACCTACGGGTGGCACAGATACGCAGTATTTT. This translates into CASSPTGGTDTQYF.

The rearrangement joins TRBV6-5 to TRBJ2-2; 7 bases agree with TRBD1. J lost 4 bases, V lost 5 bases, and 4 bases had no gene match. This CDR3 comprises 14 residues. The germline gives CDR1 MNHEY, CDR2 SVGAGI. CDR3 coding DNA: TGTGCCAGCAGTGGACAGGTGGCCACCGGGGAGCTGTTTTTT. Translated, it gives CASSGQVATGELFF.

The rearrangement links TRBV5-1 to TRBJ2-2; D is unclear. There are 15 residues in the CDR3. CDR1 SGHRS and CDR2 YFSETQ come from the germline V gene. Trimming stripped 4 bases from V and 7 bases from J, with 17 bases between. CDR3 bases: TGCGCCAGCAGCGTTACCCCGTTGGGGAACGGGGAGCTGTTTTTT. Amino acids: CASSVTPLGNGELFF.

This sequence joins TRBV11-2 and TRBJ1-5; unclear D gene. The CDR3 has 14 residues. From germline, CDR1 is SGHAT and CDR2 FQNNGV. Trimming took 0 bases from V and 1 from J, leaving 4 bases between them. The CDR3 bases are TGTGCCAGCAGCTTAGACGGGAGCAATCAGCCCCAGCATTTT. This sequence encodes CASSLDGSNQPQHF.

Within the sample, this clone is medium-sized. The CDR3: CASSHSGWQGPTYEQYF. CDR3 nucleotide sequence: TGTGCCAGCAGCCATAGCGGTTGGCAGGGGCCCACCTACGAGCAGTACTTC. The gene calls are TRBV7-8 and TRBJ2-7; the D call may be TRBD1 or TRBD2 (6 bases each). The CDR3 spans 17 residues. Germline V lookup: CDR1 SGHVS, CDR2 FQNEAQ. The V end lost 5 bases, the J end lost 2 bases, and 22 bases lay between the germline ends.